This T cell receptor beta chain emerged from a study of tumor-infiltrating lymphocytes in localized non-small cell lung cancer. Study summary: Tumor tissue and non-adjacent uninvolved lung came from each patient. Study-wide points: Different pieces of the same tissue went to different assays, confounding technical variation with intratumor heterogeneity. Immunotypes IM1 and IM2 had similar TCR-derived T-cell fractions.

Some clones are missing from TCRdb's copy, which holds only in-frame ones; the method was immunoSEQ multiplex PCR. The sample lists over 9,500 clones, roughly 80% seen once, with roughly 12% in the top ten. Trimming stripped 2 bases from V and 4 bases from J, with 8 bases between. CDR1 is SGHTA and CDR2 is FQGNSA in the germline V gene. The CDR3 is made up of 13 amino acids. For this clone: No antigen is known for it.

This sequence joins TRBV7-2 and TRBJ1-2; the D gene is possibly TRBD1 (5 bases). Sequenced input: uninvolved lung tissue not adjacent to the tumor. This sequence was found in a human donor with non-small cell lung cancer. DNA for the CDR3: TGTGCCAGCAGCTTACAGGGTGCCTATGGCTACACCTTC. Translated, it gives CASSLQGAYGYTF.